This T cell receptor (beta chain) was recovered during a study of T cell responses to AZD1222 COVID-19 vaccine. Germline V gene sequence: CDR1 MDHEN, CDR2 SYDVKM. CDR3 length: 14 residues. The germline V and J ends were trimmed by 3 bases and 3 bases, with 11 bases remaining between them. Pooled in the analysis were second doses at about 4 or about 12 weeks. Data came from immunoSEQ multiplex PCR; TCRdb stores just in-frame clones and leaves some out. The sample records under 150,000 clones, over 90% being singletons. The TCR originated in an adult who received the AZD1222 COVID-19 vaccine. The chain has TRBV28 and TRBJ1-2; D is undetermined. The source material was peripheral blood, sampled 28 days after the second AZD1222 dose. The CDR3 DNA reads TGTGCCAGCAGTTTCGACGGGGTAGACTATGGCTACACCTTC. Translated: CASSFDGVDYGYTF.